This paragraph covers one TCR beta chain sequence. The PCR contained 60 Vbeta and 13 Jbeta primers. Profiled with immunoSEQ multiplex PCR; TCRdb holds only in-frame clones, not every one. The repertoire holds about 130,000 clones, around 77% seen once, with roughly 1.9% in the top ten. The entry originates in a study of cytomegalovirus exposure and HLA in healthy donors. The clonotype was recovered from a woman aged 45-65 years in good health and CMV-seronegative. Material for sequencing was PBMCs.

The CDR3 loop is CASSYGEGRFGNTIYF. In DNA, the CDR3 is TGTGCCAGCAGTTACGGGGAGGGACGTTTCGGAAACACCATATATTTT. The gene calls are TRBV6-5 and TRBJ1-3; weak D call: TRBD1 (5 bases). The CDR3 sequence is 16 residues long. Looked up from germline, CDR1 is MNHEY and CDR2 is SVGAGI. V was shortened by 2 bases and J by 4 bases, with 15 bases between the two germline ends.